This entry is about one TCR beta chain. There are many counts of this clonotype. Its antigen remains unidentified. No per-base quality is available; no much larger clone lies one base away. The sample is drawn from a study of neurological immune-mediated disorders (dated 2019 in TCRdb). The study in broad terms: The study compared peripheral blood TCR-beta repertoires of HTLV-I-associated myelopathy (HAM/TSP) patients, multiple sclerosis patients and healthy controls using UMI-based sequencing. Alongside PBMC samples, the set of some 100 TCR-beta libraries contained longitudinal samples, technical triplicates, and paired CD4+ and CD8+ T-cell subsets that had been sorted. Each longitudinal HAM/TSP and healthy donor was sampled at 3 time-points spaced at about 3-45 month intervals. Of the approximately 66 subjects in the cohort, about 14 were HAM/TSP patients, 34 were multiple sclerosis patients, and 20 were healthy controls. What the authors observed across the whole study: No identical CDR3 amino acid sequences were found to be shared among expanded clones across subjects, suggesting that TCR-beta repertoires were private in all groups. TCR clonal expansion was highest in HAM/TSP patients and lowest in MS patients, with MS patients falling below even healthy controls.

Taken with the paper, the label for time point translates to: longitudinal time-point 1 (baseline). Unsorted PBMC libraries were generated from 2 million PBMCs stored in RNAlater at -80 °C until RNA extraction. Peripheral blood was subjected to Ficoll-Hypaque density gradient centrifugation to isolate PBMCs, which were then cryopreserved in liquid nitrogen. Trimming costs V 7 bases and J 0 bases, and their ends lie 10 bases apart. CDR1 and CDR2 are read off the germline V gene (reference sequence) as DFQATT and SNEGSKA. From the cysteine through the phenylalanine, the CDR3 covers 13 amino acids. Only the CDR3 portion is preserved as DNA: 39 bases, with reading frame beginning at the first base. cDNA synthesis used template-switch 5'RACE with a primer carrying a 10-nucleotide random unique molecular identifier tagging each TCR transcript. Every sequencing run covered 15-18 subjects and yielded more than 170 million TCR-beta sequences. The RNeasy kit was used for extraction of total RNA. Using the KAPA Real-time Library Amplification kit, TCR-beta VDJ regions were amplified with primers for the TCR constant region and the 5'RACE anchor. A first PCR added sample indexes and Illumina adaptors, and a second PCR then raised library yield. After Ampure bead purification, the roughly 650 bp TCR product was size-selected on a 2% E-gel SizeSelection system. Before pooling, libraries had their quality checked on a Bioanalyzer, their concentration measured with Qubit, and their quantity determined with the Kapa Library Quantification kit. An Illumina HiSeq 2500 was used to sequence the libraries paired-end at 2 x 150 bp. To increase sequence diversity, roughly 24-32% phiX was spiked into each library pool. The source study handled its data this way. Quality-filtered reads were processed with the UMI-based MiGEC pipeline, and over 85% of raw TCR sequences were removed by the MiGEC pipeline during error correction. VDJ genes were aligned to IMGT germline references, and each clonotype was defined by a unique CDR3 amino acid sequence together with V-J genes. Clonal expansion, Shannon diversity and CDR3 relatedness (CalcPairwiseDistances, ClusterSamples) were evaluated with VDJtools, and phylogenetic trees were built with CLCbio workbench. Using coefficient-of-variation modelling across technical triplicates, the study counted a clone as expanded if it had at least 8 unique UMIs. TCRdb reprocessing: public reads trimmed at Q25 with fastp, clones called with MiXCR, in-frame beta chains kept. Rows matching on CDR3 protein sequence are summarized as one entry with the most common DNA and genes. The V and J calls come from TCRdb's annotation, not from the publication. Within this sample are 55,000 to 75,000 distinct CDR3 sequences, with roughly an eighth of them counted one time only. The ten largest clones take up 4.5% to 5.5% of the sample.

In this chain, TRBV20-1 is recombined with TRBJ2-4; no D gene is confidently identified. The TCR comes from a female donor with HTLV-1-associated myelopathy (HAM/TSP). The sequencing sample was made of PBMCs. The CDR3 is CSGWVQAKNIQYF. The nucleotide sequence is TGCAGTGGATGGGTACAAGCCAAAAACATTCAGTACTTC.